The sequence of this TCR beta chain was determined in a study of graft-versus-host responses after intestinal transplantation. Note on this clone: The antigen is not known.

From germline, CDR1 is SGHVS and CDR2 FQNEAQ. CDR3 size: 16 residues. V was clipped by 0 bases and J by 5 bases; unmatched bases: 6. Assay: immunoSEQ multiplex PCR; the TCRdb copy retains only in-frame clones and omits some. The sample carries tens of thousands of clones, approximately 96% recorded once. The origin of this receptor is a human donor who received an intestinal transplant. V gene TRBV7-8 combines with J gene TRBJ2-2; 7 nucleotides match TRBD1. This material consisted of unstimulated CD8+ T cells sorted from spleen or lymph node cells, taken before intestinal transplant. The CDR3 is CASSLAQGIPTGELFF. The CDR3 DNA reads TGTGCCAGCAGCTTAGCACAGGGGATACCGACCGGGGAGCTGTTTTTT.